One T cell receptor beta chain is described in this entry. This record comes from a study of blood T cell repertoires in COVID-19. Here immunoSEQ multiplex PCR was the method, and the copy in TCRdb shows in-frame clones only, minus some. This table has 250,000 or so clones, around nine tenths appearing once. V trimming: 3 bases; J trimming: 5 bases; junction bases outside the gene matches: 9. The length of the CDR3 is 15 residues. Germline-derived CDR1 and CDR2 are SGDLS and YYNGEE. The origin of this receptor is a man of 80 years or more with acute or convalescent COVID-19. The chain is built from TRBV9 and TRBJ2-5; 8 bases align to TRBD1. Sample: peripheral blood. CDR3 residues: CASSALTGETETQYF. For the CDR3, the DNA is TGTGCCAGCAGCGCGCTGACAGGGGAGACGGAGACCCAGTACTTC.